These 11 T cell receptor beta chains were all obtained from the same sample, sequenced in a study of shared clonotypes between healthy human individuals. Generated by immunoSEQ multiplex PCR, the TCRdb table keeps only in-frame clones and is missing some. The sample records tens of thousands of clones, around 57% being singletons. Sequencing was carried out using memory CD8+ T cells sorted from blood. Subset meaning: CD45RO+ cells pooled with CCR7-negative TemRA cells. The receptors were sampled from a man aged 25-45 years in good health.

The rearrangement links TRBV29-1 to TRBJ2-1; unclear D gene. Germline values: CDR1 SQVTM, CDR2 ANQGSEA. This CDR3 is built from 12 residues. V gave up 1 base and J gave up 8 bases, with 9 bases separating them. DNA for the CDR3: TGCAGCGTTGAAGGGTTGTCTGATGAGCAGTTCTTC. Protein: CSVEGLSDEQFF.

The V and J genes are TRBV11-2 and TRBJ2-1, with 8 bases aligning to TRBD1. This CDR3 has 16 amino acids. Trimming cost V 5 bases and J 9 bases; bases outside gene matches: 15. Germline values: CDR1 SGHAT, CDR2 FQNNGV. The CDR3 nucleotides read TGTGCCAGCAGCCTCGACAGGGGTTACCGGGTCCGTGAGCAGTTCTTC. Its translation is CASSLDRGYRVREQFF.

V usage is TRBV6-5 and J usage is TRBJ1-4, with a possible D match to TRBD1 (5 bases). This CDR3 contains 12 residues. V shed 6 bases and J shed 7 bases, with 9 bases lying between them. Germline lookup yields CDR1 MNHEY and CDR2 SVGAGI. The CDR3: CASSRVGEKLFF. As DNA, the CDR3 is TGTGCCAGCAGCAGGGTTGGTGAAAAACTGTTTTTT.

The J gene is TRBJ1-2, the V gene TRBV29-1; 7 nucleotides agree with TRBD1. The junction had 5 bases not matched to a gene; V was cut back by 7 bases and J by 6 bases. Germline-derived CDR1 and CDR2 are SQVTM and ANQGSEA. The CDR3 is 11 amino acids. CDR3 loop: CSALTGHGYTF. In nucleotides, the CDR3 is TGCAGCGCCCTGACAGGGCATGGCTACACCTTC.

This clone has just a few counts. This chain links TRBV28 with TRBJ1-2, with D uncertain. The CDR3 length is 14 residues. V was clipped by 6 bases and J by 5 bases, with 16 bases between them. Germline loops: CDR1 MDHEN, CDR2 SYDVKM. CDR3 amino acids: CASSPLDGGYGYTF. The CDR3 nucleotides read TGTGCCAGCAGCCCCCTGGACGGTGGATATGGCTACACCTTC.

The chain has TRBV7-2 and TRBJ2-7; D is uncertain. V shed 2 bases and J shed 3 bases, with 8 bases lying between them. From germline, CDR1 is SGHTA and CDR2 FQGNSA. This CDR3 region has 13 residues. In DNA form, the CDR3 reads TGTGCCAGCAGCTTACGGTTGAACTACGAGCAGTACTTC. This gives the protein CASSLRLNYEQYF.

The chain links TRBV2 to TRBJ2-7; 7 positions match TRBD2. This CDR3 region has 14 residues. Germline V gene sequence: CDR1 SNHLY, CDR2 FYNNEI. V was clipped by 7 bases and J by 4 bases; unmatched bases: 10. The CDR3 here is CASKDRTSFYEQYF. The CDR3 DNA reads TGTGCCAGCAAGGATCGGACTAGTTTTTACGAGCAGTACTTC.

The sample holds one count of this clone. The rearrangement joins TRBV9 to TRBJ2-7, with 8 bases that match TRBD1. The CDR3 runs 14 residues. Looked up from germline, CDR1 is SGDLS and CDR2 is YYNGEE. After removal of 2 bases from V and 7 bases from J, the junction contained 8 bases not matched to a gene. CDR3 DNA: TGTGCCAGCAGCGTTGGCAGGGGGCATGGGGAGCAGTACTTC. Protein: CASSVGRGHGEQYF.

This clone was seen once. The chain links TRBV5-5 to TRBJ2-7; 9 nucleotides align to TRBD1. Germline CDR1 is SGHKS and CDR2 is YYEKEE (reference sequence). The length of the CDR3 is 13 residues. Germline trimming cut 4 bases from V and 7 bases from J; bases unmatched to any gene: 6. In DNA, the CDR3 is TGTGCCAGCAGCCAGGACAGGGGAGGGGAGCAGTACTTC. Encoded protein: CASSQDRGGEQYF.

This clone was counted between two and nine times. V and J are TRBV30 and TRBJ2-2; maybe TRBD1 (5 bases). The CDR3 is 15 residues long. V lost 2 bases and J lost 1, with 11 bases in between. CDR1 is GTSNPN and CDR2 is SVGIG in the germline V gene (reference sequence). DNA of the CDR3: TGTGCCTGGAGTTCCTTCGACAGGAACACCGGGGAGCTGTTTTTT. Translation: CAWSSFDRNTGELFF.

V gene TRBV29-1 combines with J gene TRBJ2-7, with no clear D. The CDR3 sequence is 12 residues long. V lost 5 bases to trimming and J lost 5 bases, with 13 bases between them. Per germline, CDR1 SQVTM and CDR2 ANQGSEA. CDR3 amino acids: CSVLGISHEQYF. In DNA, the CDR3 is TGCAGCGTTTTGGGGATATCCCACGAGCAGTACTTC.